Included here is one TCR beta chain sequence, with context. The source of the sample is a study of blood T cell repertoires in COVID-19. About the study: The United States, Italy and Spain provided the acute and convalescent COVID-19 samples. T cells, B-cell-depleted T cells, or PBMCs provided the cDNA or gDNA that served as material.

Authors' methods: Reference gene primers were amplified, and this amplification served to estimate nucleated cell counts. The repertoire was sequenced with immunoSEQ multiplex PCR; TCRdb's copy has only in-frame clones and lacks some. The DNA gave D and trimming, while V, J and clone size come from that table. The sample records about 270,000 clones, under 90% being singletons. Germline assignment: CDR1 SGHVS and CDR2 FNYEAQ. V was cut by 1 base and J by 1 base, with 4 bases left in between. The CDR3 has 13 amino acids. The sequence was obtained from a man aged 45 to 65 with acute or convalescent COVID-19. Sequenced input: peripheral blood. The chain employs TRBV7-6 and TRBJ1-1; D unclear. The CDR3: CASSLVANTEAFF. The CDR3 coding sequence is TGTGCCAGCAGCTTAGTAGCGAACACTGAAGCTTTCTTT.